Below, one T cell receptor beta chain is given with its context. The data were taken from a study of blood T cell repertoires in COVID-19. Study-wide context: COVID-19 samples, acute and convalescent, were from the United States, Italy and Spain.

In terms of age and location, participants ranged from roughly 18 to 100 years and lived in about two dozen US areas. Allocation to cohorts depended on clinical history reported by the participants. The authors' processing: Reference gene primer amplification gave nucleated cell count estimates. Libraries were prepared by immunoSEQ multiplex PCR; TCRdb keeps only in-frame clonotypes and omits some of them. From that table come the V and J calls and clone size; the DNA was used to work out D and trimming. The repertoire holds approximately 300,000 clones, with about 89% as singletons. Germline CDR1 SNHLY, CDR2 FYNNEI. V lost 6 bases and J lost 6, with 17 bases in between. The CDR3 loop spans 14 amino acids.

This chain uses TRBV2 with TRBJ1-2; D is ambiguous. Sequencing input: PBMCs or T cells enriched from blood (not recorded which). The receptor was isolated from a woman aged 18-29 years who had recovered from COVID-19. Written as DNA, the CDR3 is TGTGCCAGCAGCCCCCTGGCGGGTGAAGATGGCTACACCTTC. It specifies CASSPLAGEDGYTF.